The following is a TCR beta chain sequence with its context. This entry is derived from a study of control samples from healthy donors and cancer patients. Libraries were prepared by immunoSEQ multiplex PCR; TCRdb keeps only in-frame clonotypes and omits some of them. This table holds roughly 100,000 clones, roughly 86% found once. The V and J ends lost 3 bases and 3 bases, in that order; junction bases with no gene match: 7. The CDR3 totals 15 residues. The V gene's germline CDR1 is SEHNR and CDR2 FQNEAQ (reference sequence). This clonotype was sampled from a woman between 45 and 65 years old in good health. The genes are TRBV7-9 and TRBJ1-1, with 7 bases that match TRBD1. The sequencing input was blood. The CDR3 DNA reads TGTGCCAGCAGCTTGGCACAGGGGAGGGACACTGAAGCTTTCTTT. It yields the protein CASSLAQGRDTEAFF. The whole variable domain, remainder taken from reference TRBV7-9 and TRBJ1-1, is DTGVSQNPRHKITKRGQNVTFRCDPISEHNRLYWYRQTLGQGPEFLTYFQNEAQLEKSRLLSDRFSAERPKGSFSTLEIQRTEQGDSAMYLCASSLAQGRDTEAFFGQGTRLTVV.